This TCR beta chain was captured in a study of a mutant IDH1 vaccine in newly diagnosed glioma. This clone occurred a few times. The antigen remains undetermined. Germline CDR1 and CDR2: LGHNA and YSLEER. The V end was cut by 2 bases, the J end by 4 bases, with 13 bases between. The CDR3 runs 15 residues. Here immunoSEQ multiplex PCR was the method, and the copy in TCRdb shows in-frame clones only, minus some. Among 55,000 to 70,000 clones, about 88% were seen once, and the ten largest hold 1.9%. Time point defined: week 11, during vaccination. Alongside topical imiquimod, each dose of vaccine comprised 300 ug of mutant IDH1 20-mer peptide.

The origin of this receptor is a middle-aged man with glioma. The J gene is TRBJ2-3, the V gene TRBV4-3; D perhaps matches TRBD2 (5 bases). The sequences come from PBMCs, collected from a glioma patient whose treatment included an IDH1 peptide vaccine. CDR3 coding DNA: TGCGCCAGCAGCCAAAGGGCCCGGGGTGCAGATACGCAGTATTTT. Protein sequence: CASSQRARGADTQYF.